The entry below describes one T cell receptor (beta chain). The data were taken from a study of blood T cell repertoires in COVID-19. V was shortened by 8 bases and J by 6 bases, with 13 bases between the two germline ends. Germline V gene sequence: CDR1 MNHNY, CDR2 SVGAGI (reference sequence). This CDR3 is 13 amino acids long. Data came from immunoSEQ multiplex PCR; TCRdb stores just in-frame clones and leaves some out. The sample records 40,000 to 50,000 clones, roughly nine tenths being singletons. The sequence came from a middle-aged man with active COVID-19. The sequencing sample was made of peripheral blood. The rearrangement uses TRBV6-6 and TRBJ2-2, with D maybe TRBD2 (6 bases). The CDR3, as DNA: TGTGCCAGCGCTAGCGTCGGTGCCGGGGAGCTGTTTTTT. As protein: CASASVGAGELFF.